This TCR beta chain was observed in a study of OX40 agonist ivuxolimab in advanced cancers. Overall study context: Patients received intravenous ivuxolimab every 2 weeks at 0.01 to 10 mg/kg. Enrollees could have had prior anti-PD-1, anti-PD-L1 or anti-CTLA-4 therapy, which around 43% had received. Overall study results and limits: The expanded peripheral T cells' antigen specificity was not determined.

V gave up 0 bases and J gave up 4 bases, with 12 bases separating them. Per the germline V gene, CDR1 is MNHEY and CDR2 is SVGAGI. The CDR3 is 15 amino acids. Comment on this clone: Its antigen is as yet unknown.

Blood got drawn at baseline, again on cycle 4 day 1, and then on cycle 7 day 1. The method was immunoSEQ multiplex PCR; TCRdb's version includes in-frame clones alone and lacks a portion of them. The data show about 50,000 clones, approximately 95% seen once. This chain uses TRBV6-5 with TRBJ1-2; a weak D match, TRBD1 (5 bases). The sequence derives from an adult with an advanced solid tumor such as melanoma, head and neck, liver or kidney cancer. Source: CD4+ or CD8+ T cells sorted from blood, taken in a trial of the OX40 agonist ivuxolimab. Here the CDR3 reads CASSYSPDSRYGYTF. The CDR3 DNA follows: TGTGCCAGCAGTTACTCGCCCGACAGTCGCTATGGCTACACCTTC.